These 10 T cell receptor beta chains share one sample of origin, sequenced in a study of OX40 agonist ivuxolimab in advanced cancers. Assay used: immunoSEQ multiplex PCR; TCRdb lists only in-frame clones, some missing. Among about 14,000 clones, roughly 82% were seen once, and the ten largest hold 40% to 50%. The source material was CD4+ or CD8+ T cells sorted from blood, sampled in a trial of the OX40 agonist ivuxolimab. The receptors were gathered from an adult with an advanced solid tumor such as melanoma, head and neck, liver or kidney cancer.

This rearrangement joins TRBV27 to TRBJ1-5, with TRBD1 identical over 8 bases. CDR3 length: 14 residues. Trimming cost V 6 bases and J 7 bases; bases outside gene matches: 8. Germline V lookup: CDR1 MNHEY, CDR2 SMNVEV (reference sequence). The DNA of the CDR3 is TGTGCCAGCAGGCCTGGGACAGGAGGGCAGCCCCAGCATTTT. This codes for CASRPGTGGQPQHF.

V usage is TRBV27 and J usage is TRBJ1-5, with no clear D. The CDR3 extends over 15 amino acids. Germline V gene data show CDR1 as MNHEY and CDR2 as SMNVEV (reference sequence). V gave up 3 bases and J gave up 3 bases, with 12 bases separating them. The CDR3 region has the DNA TGTGCCAGCAGTTTGGAGGGTAGGGCCAATCAGCCCCAGCATTTT. Translation gives CASSLEGRANQPQHF.

CDR3 protein: CASSQVITGELFF. The CDR3 coding sequence is TGTGCCAGCAGTCAAGTCATCACCGGGGAGCTGTTTTTT. This chain joins TRBV27 and TRBJ2-2; no firm D call. Germline loops: CDR1 MNHEY, CDR2 SMNVEV (reference sequence). Trimming shortened V by 5 bases and J by 4 bases, and 8 bases separated the two germline ends. CDR3 length equals 13 residues.

This clone has just one count. V and J are TRBV10-2 and TRBJ1-1, with D uncertain. This CDR3 has 12 amino acids. With 2 bases removed from V and 4 bases from J, the gap between germline ends came to 5 bases. CDR1 and CDR2 from the germline V gene are WSHSY and SAAADI. CDR3 in DNA: TGCGCCAGCAGTGAGGGGGTCACTGAAGCTTTCTTT. The encoded protein is CASSEGVTEAFF.

This chain uses TRBV28 with TRBJ2-7; TRBD2 might be the D (7 bases). Germline assignment: CDR1 MDHEN and CDR2 SYDVKM. Between the trimmed V and J ends, which lost 2 bases and 4 bases, there was a span of 12 bases. The CDR3 sequence is 14 residues long. The CDR3 sequence: CASSLGGARYEQYF. CDR3 DNA sequence: TGTGCCAGCAGTTTAGGGGGGGCGAGGTACGAGCAGTACTTC.

This clone was detected only once. The chain is built from TRBV10-3 and TRBJ2-7; D ambiguous. V lost 3 bases and J 6 bases, leaving 9 bases between the germline ends. The length of the CDR3 is 12 residues. Germline CDR1 reads ENHRY; CDR2 reads SYGVKD. CDR3 sequence (DNA): TGTGCCATCAGTGACTTTAGACTCGAGCAGTACTTC. Protein product: CAISDFRLEQYF.

The chain recombines TRBV25-1 with TRBJ1-2; maybe TRBD1 (6 bases). The germline CDR1 and CDR2 sequences are MGHDK and SYGVNS. Trimming left V 2 bases short and J 2 bases short, with 18 bases between. The CDR3 extends over 17 amino acids. The CDR3 loop is CASSEPSPKGGNYGYTF. CDR3 nucleotide sequence: TGTGCCAGCAGTGAACCATCGCCTAAAGGGGGAAACTATGGCTACACCTTC.

The rearrangement links TRBV6-1 to TRBJ2-3, with a weak D call TRBD2 (5 bases). The CDR3 is 12 amino acids. The germline V gene has CDR1 MNHNS and CDR2 SASEGT. V lost 2 bases, J lost 9 bases, and 9 bases lay in between. CDR3 residues: CASSELGETQYF. The CDR3, as DNA: TGTGCCAGCAGTGAACTCGGGGAGACGCAGTATTTT.

The chain combines TRBV5-1 with TRBJ2-1; 7 nucleotides line up with TRBD2. The CDR3 has 15 residues. Germline V CDR1 and CDR2: SGHRS, YFSETQ. The V gene end was trimmed by 2 bases and the J gene end by 0 bases; junction bases not matched to a gene: 2. CDR3 protein: CASSLTGGSYNEQFF. The CDR3 bases are TGCGCCAGCAGCTTAACGGGGGGCTCCTACAATGAGCAGTTCTTC.

This chain joins TRBV6-5 and TRBJ1-1; D might be TRBD1 (5 bases). The V end lost 4 bases, the J end lost 1 base, and 10 bases lay between the germline ends. Looked up from germline, CDR1 is MNHEY and CDR2 is SVGAGI. This CDR3 contains 14 residues. The CDR3 loop is CASSWDGRNTEAFF. The CDR3 DNA reads as TGTGCCAGCAGTTGGGACGGTCGGAACACTGAAGCTTTCTTT.